This TCR beta chain was documented in a study of T cell changes during pregnancy in multiple sclerosis. Germline CDR1 is ENHRY and CDR2 is SYGVKD. This CDR3 contains 12 residues. V shed 8 bases, J shed 4 bases, and the junction held 4 bases outside the gene matches. Method: immunoSEQ multiplex PCR; TCRdb's copy keeps in-frame clones and lacks some. Among more than 90,000 clones listed, roughly 90% were seen once. The receptor's source is a female donor with multiple sclerosis, enrolled in a pregnancy study. Here the sequenced sample was peripheral blood, taken in the first trimester of pregnancy. This rearrangement joins TRBV10-3 to TRBJ1-1; TRBD1 matches 7 bases. The CDR3 loop is CAIGQGGTEAFF. The CDR3 DNA reads TGTGCCATCGGGCAGGGGGGCACTGAAGCTTTCTTT.